A selection of T cell receptor beta chains follows, all from one sample in a study of T cell responses to AZD1222 COVID-19 vaccine. Assay used: immunoSEQ multiplex PCR; TCRdb lists only in-frame clones, some missing. This sample has approximately 150,000 clones, with under 95% found just once. Material: peripheral blood, obtained on day 0 of AZD1222 vaccination. These receptors all come from an adult in good health. CDR3s include the opening cysteine and the closing phenylalanine or tryptophan. The D gene is left open where the match is weak. Clone size is shown for a subset of rows, as once, few, many or a class of expanded clone.

V gene,CDR3 length,D gene,J gene,clone size,CDR3 DNA,CDR3 protein
TRBV18,13,NA,TRBJ1-2,NA,TGTGCCAGCTCACCAGGGGGGAACTATGGCTACACCTTC,CASSPGGNYGYTF
TRBV4-1,14,NA,TRBJ1-5,NA,TGCGCCAGCAGCCAACGTTATAGCAATCAGCCCCAGCATTTT,CASSQRYSNQPQHF
TRBV2,13,TRBD1,TRBJ2-7,NA,TGTGCCAGCATTCCGACAGGGGCCTACGAGCAGTACTTC,CASIPTGAYEQYF
TRBV10-3,14,TRBD2,TRBJ2-3,NA,TGTGCCATCAAACGGGAGGAAAGCGCAGATACGCAGTATTTT,CAIKREESADTQYF
TRBV5-7,13,NA,TRBJ1-4,NA,TGTGCCAGCAGCTATGGACAGAGGGAAAAACTGTTTTTT,CASSYGQREKLFF
TRBV7-2,15,NA,TRBJ1-4,NA,TGTGCCAGCAGCTTAGATCCGGGGGCTAATGAAAAACTGTTTTTT,CASSLDPGANEKLFF
TRBV28,16,TRBD1,TRBJ1-5,NA,TGTGCCAGCAGCACTATCCGGGACAGGGCGGATCAGCCCCAGCATTTT,CASSTIRDRADQPQHF
TRBV25-1,18,NA,TRBJ1-4,NA,TGTGCCAGCAGTGAATATATTGGCCCCACGGCAACTAATGAAAAACTGTTTTTT,CASSEYIGPTATNEKLFF
TRBV5-8,15,TRBD2,TRBJ2-3,NA,TGTGCCAGCAGCTTGGGTAGCGGGAGCACAGATACGCAGTATTTT,CASSLGSGSTDTQYF
TRBV6-5,16,TRBD2,TRBJ2-7,once,TGTGCCAGCAGTTACTCCGCGGGAGGTGCCTCCTACGAGCAGTACTTC,CASSYSAGGASYEQYF
TRBV7-8,17,NA,TRBJ1-5,NA,TGTGCCAGCAGCATACGTCTCCAGGGGATATCTGACCAGCCCCAGCATTTT,CASSIRLQGISDQPQHF
TRBV12-3/TRBV12-4,13,TRBD1,TRBJ2-5,NA,TGTGCCAGCAGATCGGGACAGGGGGAGACCCAGTACTTC,CASRSGQGETQYF
TRBV12-2,14,NA,TRBJ2-3,once,TGTGCAAGTCGCCCACCGTCTAGCAAAGATACGCAGTATTTT,CASRPPSSKDTQYF
TRBV19,15,TRBD2,TRBJ2-1,medium-sized,TGTGCCAGCTCAAGGACTAGCGGGACCTACAATGAGCAGTTCTTC,CASSRTSGTYNEQFF
TRBV9,16,NA,TRBJ1-6,NA,TGTGCCAGCAGCCCGCGTGAGGCAGTGCATAATTCACCCCTCCACTTT,CASSPREAVHNSPLHF
TRBV12-3/TRBV12-4,12,NA,TRBJ1-1,NA,TGTGCCAGCCTGATTGAGAACACTGAAGCTTTCTTT,CASLIENTEAFF
TRBV13,19,TRBD1,TRBJ1-3,NA,TGTGCCAGCAGCCGTGGGACAGGGGGCGGAGGTTACTCTGGAAACACCATATATTTT,CASSRGTGGGGYSGNTIYF
TRBV7-2,13,TRBD1,TRBJ1-1,NA,TGTGCCAGCAGCACAGGACAGGGCACTGAAGCTTTCTTT,CASSTGQGTEAFF
TRBV2,12,NA,TRBJ2-1,NA,TGTGCCACCTTATCTAGTCCTAATGAGCAGTTCTTC,CATLSSPNEQFF
TRBV6-5,12,NA,TRBJ1-3,NA,TGTGCCAGCAGTTACGGTGGAAACACCATATATTTT,CASSYGGNTIYF
TRBV28,14,NA,TRBJ2-1,few,TGTGCCAGCAGACCCCCCTTCCCCTACAATGAGCAGTTCTTC,CASRPPFPYNEQFF
TRBV2,10,NA,TRBJ2-7,NA,TGTGCCAGCAGGGCAGACGAGCAGTACTTC,CASRADEQYF
TRBV28,15,NA,TRBJ1-6,NA,TGTGCCAGCAGTTTTAGCGGGAAACGAAATTCACCCCTCCACTTT,CASSFSGKRNSPLHF
TRBV7-9,16,TRBD2,TRBJ2-1,NA,TGTGCCAGCAGCTGGAGGGCTAGCGGGAGGGTTAATGAGCAGTTCTTC,CASSWRASGRVNEQFF
TRBV27,15,TRBD1,TRBJ2-2,NA,TGTGCCAGCAGGGCTCCGGGACAGGGGGCCGGGGAGCTGTTTTTT,CASRAPGQGAGELFF
TRBV9,15,NA,TRBJ1-4,NA,TGTGCCAGCAGCGTAGGGGCGGCAACTAATGAAAAACTGTTTTTT,CASSVGAATNEKLFF
TRBV20-1,15,TRBD2,TRBJ2-3,NA,TGCAGTGCTAGTCCGTTAGCGGGACCCACAGATACGCAGTATTTT,CSASPLAGPTDTQYF
TRBV15,18,TRBD1,TRBJ1-5,NA,TGTGCCACCAGCAGAGATCTCAGACAGGGGGCATGGAATCAGCCCCAGCATTTT,CATSRDLRQGAWNQPQHF
TRBV4-1,14,NA,TRBJ2-1,NA,TGCGCCAGCAGCCACCCCAGAGCCTACAATGAGCAGTTCTTC,CASSHPRAYNEQFF
TRBV7-2,15,TRBD2,TRBJ2-5,once,TGTGCCAGCAGCATACAGACTAGCGGGAGGGAGACCCAGTACTTC,CASSIQTSGRETQYF
TRBV28,13,NA,TRBJ2-7,NA,TGTGCCACCTTCGGAACCGGGACCTACGAGCAGTACTTC,CATFGTGTYEQYF
TRBV7-2,12,NA,TRBJ2-7,NA,TGTGCCAGCAGCTCGGAAAACTACGAGCAGTACTTC,CASSSENYEQYF
TRBV13,16,NA,TRBJ2-2,NA,TGTGCCAGCAGCTCCTCGACGGGAAAGGACACCGGGGAGCTGTTTTTT,CASSSSTGKDTGELFF
TRBV21-1,18,NA,TRBJ2-7,NA,TGTGCCAGCAGCAAGGGGACTAGCGGAATCAATGAGGGGTACGAGCAGTACTTC,CASSKGTSGINEGYEQYF
TRBV4-2,15,NA,TRBJ1-5,NA,TGTGCCAGCAGCCAATTCCGGGAAGAGACACAGCCCCAGCATTTT,CASSQFREETQPQHF
TRBV19,13,NA,TRBJ1-5,NA,TGTGCCAGTCAAGACAGCCGCAATCAGCCCCAGCATTTT,CASQDSRNQPQHF
TRBV7-3,15,TRBD2,TRBJ2-1,NA,TGTGCCAGCAGCTTTCTTCCGGGAGGGAGCAATGAGCAGTTCTTC,CASSFLPGGSNEQFF
TRBV5-5,12,NA,TRBJ1-2,NA,TGTGCCAGCTCCTGGGGCTACTATGGCTACACCTTC,CASSWGYYGYTF
TRBV28,14,TRBD1,TRBJ1-5,NA,TGTGCCAGCAGCCGGGACAGGGACAATCAGCCCCAGCATTTT,CASSRDRDNQPQHF
TRBV11-2,15,NA,TRBJ1-6,few,TGTGCCAGCAGCCGGGACGGGACCGGGGGGTCACCCCTCCACTTT,CASSRDGTGGSPLHF
TRBV19,16,NA,TRBJ1-4,NA,TGTGCCAGTAGTATATCGCCCGCCCCCAACGTCGAAAAACTGTTTTTT,CASSISPAPNVEKLFF
TRBV4-2,16,TRBD2,TRBJ2-7,NA,TGTGCCAGCAGCCAAACCTCCGGGAGGGGGTCCTACGAGCAGTACTTC,CASSQTSGRGSYEQYF
TRBV28,14,NA,TRBJ2-4,NA,TGTGCCAGCAGTTCCGACCTTGGTCCTGGTATTCAGTACTTC,CASSSDLGPGIQYF
TRBV4-3,14,NA,TRBJ2-4,NA,TGCGCCAGCAGCCGCTTAACAGGGTTGGGCATTCAGTACTTC,CASSRLTGLGIQYF
TRBV19,14,TRBD1,TRBJ1-1,NA,TGTGCCAGTATCACCGGGACAGGGAACACTGAAGCTTTCTTT,CASITGTGNTEAFF
TRBV28,17,NA,TRBJ1-2,few,TGTGCCAGCAAGATCGGTGGTGTTGGGGAAGCGGACTATGGCTACACCTTC,CASKIGGVGEADYGYTF
TRBV11-2,14,NA,TRBJ2-7,NA,TGTGCCAGCAGCTCGCGCATACCCCCCTACGAGCAGTACTTC,CASSSRIPPYEQYF
TRBV28,14,TRBD1,TRBJ2-7,NA,TGTGCCAGCAGTACCCACAGGGGAGCCTACGAGCAGTACTTC,CASSTHRGAYEQYF
TRBV27,15,NA,TRBJ1-1,NA,TGTGCCAGCAGTTTAACACCATGGGGTAGCGCTGAAGCTTTCTTT,CASSLTPWGSAEAFF
TRBV27,12,NA,TRBJ1-2,few,TGTGCCAGCAGAAGGGGTCGGGATGGCTACACCTTC,CASRRGRDGYTF
TRBV4-3,13,TRBD2,TRBJ2-7,once,TGCGCCAGCAGCCGCGGGGGGTCCTACGAGCAGTACTTC,CASSRGGSYEQYF
TRBV5-1,14,NA,TRBJ1-2,NA,TGCGCCAGCAGCTTCAACGGAGCTAACTATGGCTACACCTTC,CASSFNGANYGYTF
TRBV6-2/TRBV6-3,15,NA,TRBJ1-2,NA,TGTGCCAGCAGCCACGGTGGCAGGTCTAACTATGGCTACACCTTC,CASSHGGRSNYGYTF